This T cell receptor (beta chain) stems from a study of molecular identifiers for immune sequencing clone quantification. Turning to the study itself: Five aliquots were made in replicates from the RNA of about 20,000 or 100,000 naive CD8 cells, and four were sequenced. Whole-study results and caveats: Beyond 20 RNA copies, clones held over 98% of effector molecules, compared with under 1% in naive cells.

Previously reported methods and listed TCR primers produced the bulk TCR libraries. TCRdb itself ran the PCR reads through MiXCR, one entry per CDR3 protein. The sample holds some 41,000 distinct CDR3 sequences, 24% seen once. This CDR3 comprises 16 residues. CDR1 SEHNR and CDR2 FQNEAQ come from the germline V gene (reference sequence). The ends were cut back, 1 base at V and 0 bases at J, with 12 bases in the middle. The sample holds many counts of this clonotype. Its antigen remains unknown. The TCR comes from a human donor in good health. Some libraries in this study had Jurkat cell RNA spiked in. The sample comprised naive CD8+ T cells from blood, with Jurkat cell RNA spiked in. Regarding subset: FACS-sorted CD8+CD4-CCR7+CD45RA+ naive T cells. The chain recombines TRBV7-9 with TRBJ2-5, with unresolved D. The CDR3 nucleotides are TGTGCCAGCAGCTTAGGTTCCCGGTTGTACCAAGAGACCCAGTACTTC. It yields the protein CASSLGSRLYQETQYF.